Below, 7 T cell receptor beta chains from the same sample are listed, as sequenced in a study of human T cells and chemical hapten exposure (dated by TCRdb to 2020 to 2022). The library was built by means of RACE. Sequencing was performed on a NextSeq 500. TCRdb passed the public sequencing reads through fastp at Q25 and MiXCR, retaining productive beta sequences. Rows with one shared CDR3 protein collapse into an entry with the most common genes and DNA. This sample comprises around 110,000 distinct CDR3 sequences, roughly 12% of them detected only once. The ten largest clones represent over 1.5% of the sample. The meaning of the sample's time point label: pre-sensitization, week 0. In light of the paper, this sample's treatment or condition label describes: therapeutic diphenylcyclopropenone sensitization with weekly scalp DPC. The source material was whole blood, sampled in connection with sensitization to the hapten diphenylcyclopropenone (DPC). The receptors come from a woman aged 45-60 years with alopecia areata. Some clones in this sample may be carry-over from other donors' samples.

The chain couples TRBV7-9 to TRBJ1-4; 9 positions agree with TRBD1. Trimming at V came to 6 bases and at J to 2 bases, leaving 10 bases not matched to a gene. The CDR3 runs 17 residues. Germline V gene lookup returns CDR1 SEHNR and CDR2 FQNEAQ (reference sequence). The CDR3 sequence is CASRELHRGLTNEKLFF. DNA for the CDR3: TGTGCCAGCAGGGAACTACACAGGGGGCTGACTAATGAAAAACTGTTTTTT.

There are a few counts of this clonotype. V gene TRBV5-6 combines with J gene TRBJ1-3; the D is unclear. Trimming took off 0 bases at V and 4 bases at J, with 8 bases between the two ends. Germline V lookup: CDR1 SGHDT, CDR2 YYEEEE. CDR3 size: 14 residues. The CDR3 DNA follows: TGTGCCAGCAGCTTGGAGGTGGCGGGAAACACCATATATTTT. This gives the protein CASSLEVAGNTIYF.

This clonotype was seen ten or more times. The CDR3 nucleotides are TGTGCCAGCAGCGCGCCGGCAGGGCGACCCGGAAACACCATATATTTT. Its translation is CASSAPAGRPGNTIYF. The rearrangement joins TRBV7-2 to TRBJ1-3; TRBD1 is a possible D gene (5 bases). The CDR3 runs to 16 residues. Germline CDR1 is SGHTA and CDR2 is FQGNSA. The V and J ends lost 5 bases and 4 bases respectively, with 18 bases between them.

The rearrangement uses TRBV6-5 and TRBJ2-1; 11 bases match TRBD1. Trimming cost V 6 bases and J 3 bases; bases outside gene matches: 4. CDR3 length: 15 residues. From germline, CDR1 is MNHEY and CDR2 SVGAGI. Written as DNA, the CDR3 is TGTGCCAGCAGCATGGACAGGGGGCACTACAATGAGCAGTTCTTC. It encodes CASSMDRGHYNEQFF.

This clonotype was seen more than once but under ten times. The J gene is TRBJ2-3, the V gene TRBV28; D call uncertain. Germline CDR1 is MDHEN and CDR2 is SYDVKM. V was trimmed by 4 bases and J by 6 bases, leaving 14 bases between them. The CDR3 loop spans 14 amino acids. As DNA, the CDR3 is TGTGCCAGCAGTTACAACTTTTCGCCTGATACGCAGTATTTT. Amino acids: CASSYNFSPDTQYF.

As for this clonotype: A single base separates this from a much larger clone, so it may be a read error. The chain uses TRBV28 and TRBJ2-3; no definite D call. The V end lost 3 bases, the J end lost 7 bases, and 5 bases lay between the germline ends. The CDR3 sequence is 11 residues long. Germline loops: CDR1 MDHEN, CDR2 SYDVKM. Written as DNA, the CDR3 is TGTGCCAGCAGTTTTTCAAATACGCAGTATTTT. It is translated as CASSFSNTQYF. Based on the CDR3 plus reference TRBV28 and TRBJ2-3, the full variable domain is DVKVTQSSRYLVKRTGEKVFLECVQDMDHENMFWYRQDPGLGLRLIYFSYDVKMKEKGDIPEGYSVSREKKERFSLILESASTNQTSMYLCASSFSNTQYFGPGTRLTVL.

This clonotype was seen many times. The V and J genes are TRBV5-5 and TRBJ1-2; possibly TRBD1 for D (5 bases). Looked up from germline, CDR1 is SGHKS and CDR2 is YYEKEE (reference sequence). The CDR3 consists of 16 residues. The ends were cut back, 4 bases at V and 5 bases at J, with 21 bases in the middle. CDR3 nucleotides: TGTGCCAGCAGCCGGACACAGCTACCGCAGTTTTATGGCTACACCTTC. This translates into CASSRTQLPQFYGYTF.